This T cell receptor (beta chain) was sequenced in a study of cytomegalovirus exposure and HLA in healthy donors. This CDR3 is built from 15 residues. Germline V lookup: CDR1 LGHNA, CDR2 YNFKEQ. Unmatched junction bases numbered 7, after V lost 4 bases and J lost 5 bases. About this clone: As yet, its antigen is unknown.

Donors were drawn from the roughly 130-subject validation cohort, separate from the approximately 640-subject first cohort. General study findings and limits: It was found in a later analysis that first-cohort TCR clusters tended to co-occur in the 100 to 150 validation repertoires. Under in vitro conditions, a few CMV-associated chains were confirmed as specific for CMV antigens.

Here immunoSEQ multiplex PCR was the method, and the copy in TCRdb shows in-frame clones only, minus some. The sample has about 110,000 clones, 88% seen once. The sequenced sample was PBMCs. This receptor was obtained from a woman aged 25-40 years in good health and CMV-seropositive. The rearrangement joins TRBV4-2 to TRBJ2-5; 10 nucleotides align to TRBD1. CDR3 sequence reads: CASSLSGTGAETQYF. The CDR3 DNA reads TGTGCCAGCAGCCTAAGTGGGACAGGGGCGGAGACCCAGTACTTC.